This T cell receptor (beta chain) was obtained from a study of blood T cell repertoires in COVID-19. Looking at the study overall: Some COVID-19 samples were acute and others convalescent; all came from the United States, Italy and Spain.

Libraries were prepared by immunoSEQ multiplex PCR; TCRdb keeps only in-frame clonotypes and omits some of them. The sample has 80,000 to 95,000 clones; about 85% are singletons. Germline values: CDR1 MNHEY, CDR2 SVGAGI. V dropped 5 bases and J dropped 4; count of bases not matched to a gene: 9. The CDR3 is 15 residues long. The gene calls are TRBV6-5 and TRBJ1-1, with 8 positions matching TRBD1. The sample comprised peripheral blood. The source of this sequence is an elderly man with active or convalescent COVID-19. CDR3 region: CASSTRQGSRTEAFF. CDR3 DNA: TGTGCCAGCAGTACCCGACAGGGGTCCCGCACTGAAGCTTTCTTT.